The rows below give T cell receptor beta chains drawn from one sample of a study of blood T cell repertoires in COVID-19. Clones were sequenced by immunoSEQ multiplex PCR, and TCRdb holds only the in-frame ones, with some missing. The data show 200,000 to 250,000 clones, with about nine tenths seen just once and under 2% held by the top ten. Source material: peripheral blood. The receptors were sampled from a woman aged 55-69 years who had recovered from COVID-19. Both conserved end residues are part of each CDR3. The D gene is left open where the match is weak. Some rows mark clone size as missing; the rest say once, few, many or name a class of expanded clone.

v_call: TRBV7-6
cdr3_length: 12
d_call: TRBD1
clone_size: few
j_call: TRBJ2-7
cdr3_nt: TGTGCCAGCAGCCGGACAGGGTACGAGCAGTACTTC
cdr3_aa: CASSRTGYEQYF

v_call: TRBV15
cdr3_length: 16
d_call: TRBD1
clone_size: NA
j_call: TRBJ2-7
cdr3_nt: TGTGCCACCAGCAGACTTGGACAGGGGATTCGCCGGGAGCAGTACTTC
cdr3_aa: CATSRLGQGIRREQYF

v_call: TRBV5-6
cdr3_length: 13
d_call: NA
clone_size: few
j_call: TRBJ2-7
cdr3_nt: TGTGCCAGCAGCTCCGACACGTCCTACGAGCAGTACTTC
cdr3_aa: CASSSDTSYEQYF

v_call: TRBV10-3
cdr3_length: 13
d_call: NA
clone_size: once
j_call: TRBJ1-1
cdr3_nt: TGTGCCTCCGGGACACTCCTGAACACTGAAGCTTTCTTT
cdr3_aa: CASGTLLNTEAFF

v_call: TRBV9
cdr3_length: 14
d_call: NA
clone_size: NA
j_call: TRBJ2-1
cdr3_nt: TGTGCCAGCAGCTTCCAGGGTCTCTCCAATGAGCAGTTCTTC
cdr3_aa: CASSFQGLSNEQFF

v_call: TRBV6-6
cdr3_length: 16
d_call: TRBD1
clone_size: few
j_call: TRBJ2-2
cdr3_nt: TGTGCCAGCAGTCCCCGGGACAGGGGGCGCAACGGGGAGCTGTTTTTT
cdr3_aa: CASSPRDRGRNGELFF

v_call: TRBV4-3
cdr3_length: 13
d_call: TRBD1
clone_size: NA
j_call: TRBJ1-4
cdr3_nt: TGCGCCAGCAGTCGGGACAGAAATGAAAAACTGTTTTTT
cdr3_aa: CASSRDRNEKLFF

v_call: TRBV6-5
cdr3_length: 16
d_call: TRBD1
clone_size: NA
j_call: TRBJ2-3
cdr3_nt: TGTGCCAGCAGTTACGAGCGGACAGGGAGCACAGATACGCAGTATTTT
cdr3_aa: CASSYERTGSTDTQYF

v_call: TRBV11-2
cdr3_length: 14
d_call: NA
clone_size: few
j_call: TRBJ2-7
cdr3_nt: TGTGCCAGCAGCCCATTAAGAGGGTCCTACGAGCAGTACTTC
cdr3_aa: CASSPLRGSYEQYF

v_call: TRBV6-2/TRBV6-3
cdr3_length: 15
d_call: TRBD2
clone_size: NA
j_call: TRBJ2-7
cdr3_nt: TGTGCCAGCAGTTCCGCGGGGGGCCACTCCTACGAGCAGTACTTC
cdr3_aa: CASSSAGGHSYEQYF

v_call: TRBV6-5
cdr3_length: 15
d_call: TRBD1
clone_size: NA
j_call: TRBJ2-2
cdr3_nt: TGTGCCAGCAGTTACTATGGGACAGCCACCGGGGAGCTGTTTTTT
cdr3_aa: CASSYYGTATGELFF

v_call: TRBV4-2
cdr3_length: 16
d_call: NA
clone_size: few
j_call: TRBJ2-6
cdr3_nt: TGTGCCAGCAGCCAAGTTCGGAGCTCTGGGGCCAACGTCCTGACTTTC
cdr3_aa: CASSQVRSSGANVLTF

v_call: TRBV5-1
cdr3_length: 14
d_call: NA
clone_size: NA
j_call: TRBJ1-2
cdr3_nt: TGCGCCAGCAAGGTCCAGCGGGGCAACTATGGCTACACCTTC
cdr3_aa: CASKVQRGNYGYTF

v_call: TRBV5-1
cdr3_length: 11
d_call: NA
clone_size: NA
j_call: TRBJ2-7
cdr3_nt: TGCGCCAGCAGGAGCTCCTACGAGCAGTACTTC
cdr3_aa: CASRSSYEQYF

v_call: TRBV5-6
cdr3_length: 18
d_call: TRBD1
clone_size: once
j_call: TRBJ1-2
cdr3_nt: TGTGCCAGCAGCTTGTCTATGGGACAGGGGGGAAAGAACTATGGCTACACCTTC
cdr3_aa: CASSLSMGQGGKNYGYTF

v_call: TRBV2
cdr3_length: 14
d_call: NA
clone_size: NA
j_call: TRBJ1-5
cdr3_nt: TGTGCCAGCAGTGGGATACAGGAGAATCAGCCCCAGCATTTT
cdr3_aa: CASSGIQENQPQHF

v_call: TRBV7-2
cdr3_length: 16
d_call: TRBD2
clone_size: NA
j_call: TRBJ2-2
cdr3_nt: TGTGCCAGCAGCTTAGCGGGGACTAGGAACACCGGGGAGCTGTTTTTT
cdr3_aa: CASSLAGTRNTGELFF

v_call: TRBV28
cdr3_length: 15
d_call: TRBD1
clone_size: few
j_call: TRBJ1-5
cdr3_nt: TGTGCCAGCAGATACCGGGACAGGGGCAATCAGCCCCAGCATTTT
cdr3_aa: CASRYRDRGNQPQHF

v_call: TRBV4-2
cdr3_length: 16
d_call: NA
clone_size: NA
j_call: TRBJ2-2
cdr3_nt: TGTGCCAGCAGCCAAGACGGTGGTAGTAACACCGGGGAGCTGTTTTTT
cdr3_aa: CASSQDGGSNTGELFF

v_call: TRBV5-6
cdr3_length: 15
d_call: NA
clone_size: NA
j_call: TRBJ1-2
cdr3_nt: TGTGCCAGCAGCTTAGGCCCCCCGGGGGAGACGGGCTACACCTTC
cdr3_aa: CASSLGPPGETGYTF

v_call: TRBV12-5
cdr3_length: 13
d_call: NA
clone_size: NA
j_call: TRBJ1-1
cdr3_nt: TGTGCTAGTGGCCGGGAACCGAACACTGAAGCTTTCTTT
cdr3_aa: CASGREPNTEAFF

v_call: TRBV6-5
cdr3_length: 14
d_call: NA
clone_size: NA
j_call: TRBJ1-5
cdr3_nt: TGTGCCAGCAGTCGACAGTCTAGCAATCAGCCCCAGCATTTT
cdr3_aa: CASSRQSSNQPQHF

v_call: TRBV10-3
cdr3_length: 15
d_call: TRBD2
clone_size: NA
j_call: TRBJ2-1
cdr3_nt: TGTGCCATCAGTGGGCACGGCGGGGGGGCCGATGAGCAGTTCTTC
cdr3_aa: CAISGHGGGADEQFF

v_call: TRBV12-1
cdr3_length: 16
d_call: NA
clone_size: few
j_call: TRBJ2-1
cdr3_nt: TGTGCCAGCAGCTTTGACGCAGGGGTTCCCTACAATGAGCAGTTCTTC
cdr3_aa: CASSFDAGVPYNEQFF

v_call: TRBV7-3
cdr3_length: 13
d_call: NA
clone_size: once
j_call: TRBJ1-5
cdr3_nt: TGTGCCAGCAGCCCGGGGATGAATCAGCCCCAGCATTTT
cdr3_aa: CASSPGMNQPQHF

v_call: TRBV7-2
cdr3_length: 14
d_call: NA
clone_size: NA
j_call: TRBJ2-5
cdr3_nt: TGTGCCAGCAGCTTAGCGCAGGGCCAAGAGACCCAGTACTTC
cdr3_aa: CASSLAQGQETQYF

v_call: TRBV5-4
cdr3_length: 15
d_call: TRBD1
clone_size: NA
j_call: TRBJ2-7
cdr3_nt: TGTGCCAGCAGCTTGTCGGGCAGGGGGCTCTACGAGCAGTACTTC
cdr3_aa: CASSLSGRGLYEQYF

v_call: TRBV5-1
cdr3_length: 16
d_call: NA
clone_size: NA
j_call: TRBJ2-2
cdr3_nt: TGCGCCAGCAGCTCCACGGGACACTCCCTGACCGGGGAGCTGTTTTTT
cdr3_aa: CASSSTGHSLTGELFF